Listed below are T cell receptor beta chains from one sample, sequenced in a study of blood T cell repertoires in COVID-19. Method: immunoSEQ multiplex PCR; TCRdb's copy keeps in-frame clones and lacks some. The table has 150,000 to 250,000 clones, about 86% seen once. The sequenced sample was PBMCs or T cells enriched from blood (not recorded which). These receptors came from a man aged 35-49 years who had recovered from COVID-19. CDR3s include the opening cysteine and the closing phenylalanine or tryptophan. The order of the fields is clone size, D gene, V gene, J gene, CDR3 protein, CDR3 DNA. D genes are given only for firm matches. A row's size may be missing; if present it is once, few, many or a size class.

.,.,TRBV29-1,TRBJ1-6,CSVEDRVLGLHF,TGCAGCGTTGAAGATCGGGTCCTCGGGCTCCACTTT
.,.,TRBV6-1,TRBJ1-2,CASSETHQVF,TGTGCCAGCAGTGAAACTCACCAGGTCTTC
.,.,TRBV5-8,TRBJ2-7,CASSWVLGGGSGYEQYF,TGTGCCAGCAGCTGGGTGTTGGGAGGGGGATCAGGCTACGAGCAGTACTTC
.,.,TRBV9,TRBJ2-5,CASSAMGGGETQYF,TGTGCCAGCAGCGCCATGGGTGGAGGAGAGACCCAGTACTTC
.,.,TRBV13,TRBJ1-4,CASSTRSEKLFF,TGTGCCAGCAGCACTCGATCCGAAAAACTGTTTTTT
.,.,TRBV6-5,TRBJ2-1,CASSLRDNEQFF,TGTGCCAGCAGCCTACGGGACAATGAGCAGTTCTTC
.,.,TRBV19,TRBJ1-5,CASSIGQLNSNQPQHF,TGTGCCAGTAGTATTGGACAGCTAAATAGCAATCAGCCCCAGCATTTT
.,TRBD1,TRBV12-3/TRBV12-4,TRBJ1-1,CASRVTGRREAFF,TGTGCCAGCAGGGTGACAGGGAGGCGGGAAGCTTTCTTT
.,.,TRBV7-2,TRBJ2-7,CASSLGLLNYEQYF,TGTGCCAGCAGCTTAGGACTGTTGAACTACGAGCAGTACTTC
.,TRBD1,TRBV6-5,TRBJ2-1,CASSPGTGGTNEQFF,TGTGCCAGCAGTCCCGGGACAGGGGGCACGAATGAGCAGTTCTTC
.,.,TRBV3-1/TRBV3-2,TRBJ1-2,CASSHDPRVYGYTF,TGTGCCAGCAGCCATGATCCCCGGGTCTATGGCTACACCTTC
.,.,TRBV12-1,TRBJ1-2,CASSYGQDLSNYGYTF,TGTGCCAGCAGCTACGGACAGGACCTGTCTAACTATGGCTACACCTTC
.,TRBD1,TRBV2,TRBJ2-7,CASGQVQGEQYF,TGTGCCAGCGGACAGGTACAAGGCGAGCAGTACTTC
.,TRBD1,TRBV19,TRBJ2-5,CASSNTGGRETQYF,TGTGCCAGTAGTAATACAGGGGGCCGAGAGACCCAGTACTTC
.,.,TRBV6-1,TRBJ1-3,CASSVLSSISGNTIYF,TGTGCCAGCAGTGTACTTAGCTCCATCTCTGGAAACACCATATATTTT
.,.,TRBV7-9,TRBJ1-1,CASSPGGRWNTEAFF,TGTGCCAGCAGCCCCGGCGGCCGATGGAACACTGAAGCTTTCTTT
once,.,TRBV6-5,TRBJ1-6,CASKGHLNSPLHF,TGTGCCAGCAAGGGACACCTTAATTCACCCCTCCACTTT
.,TRBD1,TRBV7-2,TRBJ2-1,CASSLAGTGRDEQFF,TGTGCCAGCAGCCTCGCCGGGACAGGGAGGGATGAGCAGTTCTTC
.,TRBD1,TRBV27,TRBJ1-5,CASSPGQFNQPQHF,TGTGCCAGCAGCCCGGGACAGTTCAATCAGCCCCAGCATTTT
.,TRBD2,TRBV11-1,TRBJ2-7,CASSPRLAGALYEQYF,TGTGCCAGCAGCCCTAGACTAGCGGGGGCTCTCTACGAGCAGTACTTC
.,.,TRBV11-2,TRBJ1-6,CASSLDLGSPLHF,TGTGCCAGCAGCTTAGATCTAGGTTCACCCCTCCACTTT
.,.,TRBV27,TRBJ1-2,CASSPQVRDYGYTF,TGTGCCAGCAGCCCTCAAGTTCGAGACTATGGCTACACCTTC